The present TCR beta chain was sequenced within a study of blood T cell repertoires in COVID-19. Study information: Sites across the United States, Italy and Spain contributed samples from acute and convalescent COVID-19. In each case, the material was cDNA or gDNA derived from T cells, B-cell-depleted T cells, or PBMCs.

The authors' processing: Reference gene primer amplification gave estimated nucleated cell counts. Libraries were prepared by immunoSEQ multiplex PCR; TCRdb keeps only in-frame clonotypes and omits some of them. The V and J calls and clone size were taken over from that table, and D and trimming were inferred from the DNA. The repertoire holds more than 55,000 clones, over 60% seen once, with 6% to 7% in the top ten. The CDR3 is 13 amino acids. Trimming shortened V by 5 bases and J by 4 bases, and 11 bases separated the two germline ends. Per the germline V gene, CDR1 is SGHNT and CDR2 is YENEEA. The source is a woman between 45 and 60 years old with active or convalescent COVID-19. Specimen: peripheral blood. This chain connects TRBV11-3 to TRBJ2-5; maybe TRBD2 (5 bases). In nucleotides, the CDR3 is TGTGCCAGCAGCCCCAATCGGGGAGAGACCCAGTACTTC. This encodes CASSPNRGETQYF.